Shown below are 5 T cell receptor beta chains from a single sample sequenced in a study of shared T cell receptors in the human thymus. TCRdb keeps only in-frame clones here, not all; method: immunoSEQ multiplex PCR. This sample has roughly 410,000 clones, with around 95% found just once. Source material: thymocytes. The receptor set was obtained from a human donor.

CDR3 region: CASGQGTQETQYF. DNA for the CDR3: TGTGCCAGCGGTCAGGGGACGCAAGAGACCCAGTACTTC. The chain recombines TRBV2 with TRBJ2-5; perhaps TRBD1 as D (6 bases). V was shortened by 8 bases and J by 2 bases, with 12 bases between the two germline ends. This CDR3 spans 13 amino acids. Germline V gene sequence: CDR1 SNHLY, CDR2 FYNNEI.

The V gene is TRBV5-1, the J gene TRBJ2-5, with 7 bases that match TRBD2. Germline-derived CDR1 and CDR2 are SGHRS and YFSETQ. This CDR3 comprises 18 residues. Trimming at V came to 1 base and at J to 2 bases, leaving 14 bases not matched to a gene. The CDR3 nucleotides are TGCGCCAGCAGCTTGTCACTACGGAGGGAGGGCCCTCAAGAGACCCAGTACTTC. Amino acids: CASSLSLRREGPQETQYF.

The chain joins TRBV4-1 to TRBJ2-1; possibly TRBD1 for D (8 bases). The ends were cut back, 3 bases at V and 9 bases at J, with 21 bases in the middle. Germline V gives CDR1 MGHRA, CDR2 YSYEKL. The CDR3 runs 16 residues. The CDR3 loop reads CASSQEYRGRVGEQFF. The CDR3 nucleotides read TGCGCCAGCAGCCAGGAGTACAGGGGGAGGGTAGGTGAGCAGTTCTTC.

The chain has TRBV5-8 and TRBJ1-5; D is possibly TRBD1 (5 bases). CDR1 SGHTS and CDR2 YDEGEE come from the germline V gene. The CDR3 has 15 amino acids. Trimming took off 4 bases at V and 3 bases at J, with 14 bases between the two ends. The CDR3 coding sequence is TGTGCCAGCAGCCGACAGACACTTATCAATCAGCCCCAGCATTTT. Its protein product is CASSRQTLINQPQHF. The full variable domain, in which reference TRBV5-8 and TRBJ1-5 provide the parts outside the CDR3, is EAGVTQSPTHLIKTRGQQATLRCSPISGHTSVYWYQQALGLGLQFLLWYDEGEERNRGNFPPRFSGRQFPNYSSELNVNALELEDSALYLCASSRQTLINQPQHFGDGTRLSIL.

The V and J genes are TRBV15 and TRBJ2-7; no firm D call. Germline V gene data show CDR1 as LNHNV and CDR2 as YYDKDF (reference sequence). The V gene lost 0 bases and the J gene lost 2 bases, with 20 bases spanning the gap. CDR3 length equals 18 residues. CDR3 nucleotides: TGTGCCACCAGCAGAGATTATCGCGGCGGTGTAAAAACCTACGAGCAGTACTTC. It is translated as CATSRDYRGGVKTYEQYF.